This note documents a single T cell receptor (beta chain) sequence. Antigen specificity is unknown. These data originate in a study of a mutant IDH1 vaccine in newly diagnosed glioma. The overall study: Across weeks 1, 3, 5, 7, 11, 15, 19 and 23, patients received a vaccination each time, eight in all. Radiotherapy alone preceded vaccination by 4-6 weeks; alternatively, vaccination started with temozolomide cycles.

This CDR3 spans 16 amino acids. Unmatched junction bases numbered 3, after V lost 4 bases and J lost 2 bases. The germline CDR1 and CDR2 sequences are SGHTA and FQGNSA. The time point here: week 5, during vaccination. With topical imiquimod, each dose of the vaccine consisted of 300 ug of mutant IDH1 20-mer peptide. New WHO grade 3 or 4 IDH1-mutant, ATRX-lost astrocytomas were present in all donors. Measured with immunoSEQ multiplex PCR; TCRdb has only the in-frame clones, and not every one. The sample carries some 60,000 clones, 70% to 90% recorded once. The specimen comprised PBMCs, sampled from a glioma patient whose treatment included an IDH1 peptide vaccine. This clonotype was sampled from a woman aged 40 to 55 with glioma. The rearrangement links TRBV7-2 to TRBJ1-3; 12 positions match TRBD1. CDR3 sequence: CASSWGQGAAGNTIYF. Here the CDR3 DNA reads TGTGCCAGCAGCTGGGGACAGGGGGCAGCTGGAAACACCATATATTTT. Combining the CDR3 with reference TRBV7-2 and TRBJ1-3 gives the whole variable domain GAGVSQSPSNKVTEKGKDVELRCDPISGHTALYWYRQSLGQGLEFLIYFQGNSAPDKSGLPSDRFSAERTGGSVSTLTIQRTQQEDSAVYLCASSWGQGAAGNTIYFGEGSWLTVV.